The 10 T cell receptor beta chains below come from one sample, sequenced in a study of cytomegalovirus exposure and HLA in healthy donors. The PCR had 60 Vbeta and 13 Jbeta primers. TCRdb keeps only in-frame clones here, not all; method: immunoSEQ multiplex PCR. The data show 220,000 or so clones, 70% to 80% seen once. The sequenced sample consisted of PBMCs. The receptors originated from a woman in her twenties or thirties in good health and CMV-seronegative.

This rearrangement joins TRBV12-5 to TRBJ2-7, with 7 bases identical to TRBD1. V lost 5 bases to trimming and J lost 1 base; unmatched junction nucleotides: 5. Germline V gene lookup returns CDR1 LGHNT and CDR2 FRNRAP. This CDR3 is 14 amino acids long. CDR3 sequence (DNA): TGTGCTAGTGGTCCCGGGACAGCATCCTACGAGCAGTACTTC. The encoded protein is CASGPGTASYEQYF.

This chain links TRBV19 with TRBJ1-4; weak D call: TRBD1 (5 bases). The CDR3 contains 11 residues. CDR1 LNHDA and CDR2 SQIVND come from the germline V gene (reference sequence). With 7 bases removed from V and 7 bases from J, the gap between germline ends came to 7 bases. The CDR3 DNA follows: TGTGCCAGTACAACAGGTGAAAAACTGTTTTTT. Translating it yields CASTTGEKLFF.

The CDR3 spells CAWKRGLYGYTF. As DNA, the CDR3 is TGTGCCTGGAAACGGGGACTCTATGGCTACACCTTC. The rearrangement joins TRBV30 to TRBJ1-2; maybe TRBD1 (5 bases). Germline lookup yields CDR1 GTSNPN and CDR2 SVGIG (reference sequence). Trimming took 4 bases from V and 4 from J, leaving 10 bases between them. This CDR3 is built from 12 residues.

The chain joins TRBV9 to TRBJ2-2; D might be TRBD1 (6 bases). The V and J ends lost 0 bases and 0 bases respectively, with 15 bases between them. CDR1 and CDR2 from the germline V gene are SGDLS and YYNGEE. This CDR3 contains 18 residues. CDR3 coding DNA: TGTGCCAGCAGCGTAGCCAGAGATGGGACAACGAACACCGGGGAGCTGTTTTTT. Its translation is CASSVARDGTTNTGELFF.

CDR3 bases: TGTGCCAGCAGTCCGACTGAAGACACCATATATTTT. This codes for CASSPTEDTIYF. V gene TRBV6-5 combines with J gene TRBJ1-3; D uncertain. The CDR3 is 12 residues long. Trimming cost V 5 bases and J 8 bases, with 10 bases left between them. The germline CDR1 and CDR2 sequences are MNHEY and SVGAGI.

This chain connects TRBV19 to TRBJ1-1; D gene uncertain. V was trimmed by 4 bases and J by 7 bases, leaving 13 bases between them. The germline V gene has CDR1 LNHDA and CDR2 SQIVND (reference sequence). The CDR3 has 13 residues. The CDR3 DNA reads as TGTGCCAGTAGTAAAATCGTGAGTGATGAAGCTTTCTTT. It encodes CASSKIVSDEAFF.

The chain uses TRBV10-1 and TRBJ2-2; D remains unclear. This CDR3 contains 14 residues. Trimming pared 2 bases from V and 4 bases from J, leaving 8 bases between. CDR1 is WNHNN and CDR2 is SYGVQD in the germline V gene (reference sequence). DNA for the CDR3: TGCGCCAGCAGTGAGGACACCTCCACCGGGGAGCTGTTTTTT. Amino acid sequence: CASSEDTSTGELFF.

With regard to this clone: Germline and junction disagree at one end, which may indicate a read error. The V and J genes are TRBV7-9 and TRBJ2-5, with a weak D call TRBD2 (5 bases). The J call is in doubt because the DNA end fits TRBJ2-7 better. Germline CDR1 is SEHNR and CDR2 is FQNEAQ (reference sequence). The CDR3 has 15 amino acids. In DNA, the CDR3 is TGTTCCAGCAGCTTAGGTTACGAGGGTTTCTACGAGCAGTACTTC. Its protein is CSSSLGYEGFYEQYF.

V and J are TRBV6-6 and TRBJ2-7; possibly TRBD2 for D (6 bases). This CDR3 has 14 residues. Germline values: CDR1 MNHNY, CDR2 SVGAGI (reference sequence). Trimming removed 0 bases from V and 3 bases from J, with 9 bases in between. The CDR3 spells CASSYSRRGYEQYF. The DNA of the CDR3 is TGTGCCAGCAGTTACTCACGGAGGGGCTACGAGCAGTACTTC.

This sequence joins TRBV18 and TRBJ2-3; TRBD1 is a possible D gene (5 bases). Trimming cost V 0 bases and J 0 bases, with 10 bases left between them. This CDR3 contains 16 residues. From germline, CDR1 is KGHSH and CDR2 LQKENI. The CDR3 loop is CASSPPRQTSTDTQYF. The CDR3, as DNA: TGTGCCAGCTCACCACCCCGACAGACTAGCACAGATACGCAGTATTTT.